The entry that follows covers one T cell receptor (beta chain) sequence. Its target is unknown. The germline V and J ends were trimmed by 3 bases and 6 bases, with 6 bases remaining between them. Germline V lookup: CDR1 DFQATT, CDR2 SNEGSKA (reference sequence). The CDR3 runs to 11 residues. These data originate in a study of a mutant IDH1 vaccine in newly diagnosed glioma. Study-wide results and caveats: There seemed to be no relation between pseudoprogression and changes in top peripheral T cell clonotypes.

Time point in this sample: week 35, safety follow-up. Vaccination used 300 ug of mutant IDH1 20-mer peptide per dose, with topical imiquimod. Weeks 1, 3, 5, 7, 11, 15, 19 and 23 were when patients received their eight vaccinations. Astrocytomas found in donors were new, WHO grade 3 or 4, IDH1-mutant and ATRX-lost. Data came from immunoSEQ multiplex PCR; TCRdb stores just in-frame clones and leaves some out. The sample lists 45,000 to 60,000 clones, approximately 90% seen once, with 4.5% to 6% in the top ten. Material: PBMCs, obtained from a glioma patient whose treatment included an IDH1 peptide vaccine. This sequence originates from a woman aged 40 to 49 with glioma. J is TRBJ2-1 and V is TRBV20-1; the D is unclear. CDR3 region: CSASMSNEQFF. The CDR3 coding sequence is TGCAGTGCTAGTATGAGCAATGAGCAGTTCTTC.